This T cell receptor (beta chain) came from a study of blood T cell repertoires in COVID-19. Study as a whole: Samples of COVID-19 (acute and convalescent) were obtained from the United States, Italy and Spain.

Trimming removed 4 bases from V and 5 bases from J, with 18 bases in between. The length of the CDR3 is 15 residues. Germline V gene data show CDR1 as SGHRS and CDR2 as YFSETQ. Original data processing: Reference gene primer amplification gave estimated nucleated cell counts. Some clones are missing from TCRdb's copy, which holds only in-frame ones; the method was immunoSEQ multiplex PCR. The V and J calls and clone size come from that table; D and trimming were worked out from the DNA. The sample has about 110,000 clones, approximately 82% seen once. The material sequenced was peripheral blood. This receptor was identified in an elderly woman with acute or convalescent COVID-19. The chain has TRBV5-1 and TRBJ2-5; D call uncertain. CDR3 nucleotides: TGCGCCAGCAGCCCTACACTACCCCATGGGGAGACCCAGTACTTC. This gives the protein CASSPTLPHGETQYF.